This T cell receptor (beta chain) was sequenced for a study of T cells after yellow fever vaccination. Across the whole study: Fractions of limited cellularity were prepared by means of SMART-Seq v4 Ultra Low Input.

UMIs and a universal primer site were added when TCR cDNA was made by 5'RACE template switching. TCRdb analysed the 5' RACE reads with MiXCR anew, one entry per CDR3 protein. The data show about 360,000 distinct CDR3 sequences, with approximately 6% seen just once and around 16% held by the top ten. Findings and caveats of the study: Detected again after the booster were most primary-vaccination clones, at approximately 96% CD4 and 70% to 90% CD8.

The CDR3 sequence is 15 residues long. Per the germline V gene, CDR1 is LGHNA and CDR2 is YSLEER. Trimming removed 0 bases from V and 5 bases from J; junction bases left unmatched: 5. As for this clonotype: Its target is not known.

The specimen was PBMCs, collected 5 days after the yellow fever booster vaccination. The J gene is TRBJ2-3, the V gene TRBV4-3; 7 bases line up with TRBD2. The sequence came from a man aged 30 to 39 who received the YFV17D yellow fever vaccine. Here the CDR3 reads CASSQDQASGDTQYF. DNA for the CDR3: TGCGCCAGCAGCCAAGATCAGGCTAGCGGAGATACGCAGTATTTT.